These T cell receptor beta chains were read from a single sample in a study of CXCR3-negative and CXCR3-positive naive CD8 T cells. TCRdb re-called the 5' RACE reads and shows each CDR3 protein once, DNA omitted. In all, the sample yields some 64,000 distinct CDR3 sequences. Sequenced sample: naive CXCR3+ CD8+ T cells from blood. Receptor source: a human donor in good health. Some clones in this sample may be carry-over from other donors' samples. Both conserved end residues are part of each CDR3.

CDR3 length,V gene,J gene,CDR3 protein
13,TRBV19,TRBJ2-1,CASSIGRDNEQFF
12,TRBV29-1,TRBJ2-7,CSAGTSIREQYF
11,TRBV14,TRBJ2-1,CASSQVHEQFF
15,TRBV2,TRBJ2-3,CASTRQGDLADTQYF
14,TRBV12-3/TRBV12-4,TRBJ2-1,CASSPMARGDEQFF
15,TRBV5-1,TRBJ2-2,CASSFRGQTPGELFF
15,TRBV7-6,TRBJ2-1,CASSFSRSWGNEQFF
15,TRBV7-9,TRBJ2-2,CASSLLSYDTGELFF
15,TRBV29-1,TRBJ1-2,CRASTGGASDYGYTF
15,TRBV28,TRBJ1-4,CASIWTASTNEKLFF
15,TRBV5-1,TRBJ2-7,CASSPDHPAAYEQYF
16,TRBV15,TRBJ2-3,CATSREGLAGADTQYF
19,TRBV12-3/TRBV12-4,TRBJ2-1,CASSLWEAPGQGFYNEQFF
16,TRBV14,TRBJ2-7,CASSQLGTGVSYEQYF
12,TRBV20-1,TRBJ2-3,CSDIPFTDTQYF
14,TRBV6-5,TRBJ2-3,CASSSTLPTDTQYF
16,TRBV5-6,TRBJ2-7,CASSARRDRGYNEQYF
16,TRBV28,TRBJ2-7,CASAIGPGQGTYEQYF
15,TRBV11-2,TRBJ2-2,CASSRLGVFTGELFF
13,TRBV27,TRBJ1-2,CASSLAGLDGYTF
14,TRBV10-3,TRBJ1-2,CAIRGIDRDRGYTF
17,TRBV11-2,TRBJ2-3,CASSLDSGNPHTDTQYF
14,TRBV29-1,TRBJ2-5,CSETGSGWGETQYF
14,TRBV7-2,TRBJ1-1,CASSTRDRDTEAFF
12,TRBV7-9,TRBJ1-1,CASSFSNTEAFF